The T cell receptor (beta chain) described here comes from a study of blood T cells in healthy people across ages. This clonotype was counted many times. A sample-barcoded 5' primer and a J-beta primer mix were used in a second PCR of roughly 6 to 11 cycles. Each CDR3 protein gets one entry after TCRdb re-called the 5' RACE reads with MiXCR. Of 600,000 to 900,000 distinct CDR3 sequences in the sample, about 26% were seen once. CDR1 is DFQATT, CDR2 SNEGSKA, per germline (reference sequence). The CDR3 is 16 amino acids. V trimming: 1 base; J trimming: 5 bases; junction bases outside the gene matches: 11. In addition, the sample was reused for a study of T cells of mothers and their children.

The sample consisted of blood. The chain combines TRBV20-1 with TRBJ1-2; TRBD1 matches 9 bases. The TCR was taken from a boy younger than 18 in good health. The CDR3: CSARVPGQGIGYGYTF. As DNA, the CDR3 is TGCAGTGCTAGAGTACCGGGACAGGGAATCGGATATGGCTACACCTTC.